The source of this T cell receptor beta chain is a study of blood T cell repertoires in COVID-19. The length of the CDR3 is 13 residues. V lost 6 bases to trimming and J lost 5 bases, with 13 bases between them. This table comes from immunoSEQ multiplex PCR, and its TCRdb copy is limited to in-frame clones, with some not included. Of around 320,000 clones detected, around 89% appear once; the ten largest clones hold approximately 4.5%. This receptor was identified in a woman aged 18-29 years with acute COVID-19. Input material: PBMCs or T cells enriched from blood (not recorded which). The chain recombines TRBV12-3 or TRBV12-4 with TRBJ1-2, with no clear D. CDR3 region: CASRSGGSYGYTF. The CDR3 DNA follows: TGTGCCAGCAGGTCGGGCGGGTCTTATGGCTACACCTTC.